The clone carrying this T cell receptor beta chain has at least ten counts. The antigen is not known. The data originate from a study of beta chain bispecific antibodies for T cell cancers. Overall study: Healthy donor T cells cocultured with leukemia lines and bispecific antibodies. The leukemia lines expressed TRBV12-3 (Jurkat) and TRBV5-5 (HPB-ALL).

The V end was cut by 5 bases, the J end by 3 bases, with 16 bases between. Germline V gene sequence: CDR1 MNHNY, CDR2 SVGAGI (reference sequence). This CDR3 spans 16 amino acids. TCRdb called the 5' RACE reads again in MiXCR, with one record for every CDR3 protein. Among some 20,000 distinct CDR3 sequences listed, about 2.7% were seen once. Expansion lasted 3 days, with either anti-CD3 antibody OKT3 or CD3/CD28 beads. Expanded T cells grew in IL-2 (approximately 110 IU/ml) plus IL-7 (5 ng/ml). Study conclusions and caveats: In these mixed samples, most targeted TRBV reads derived from the leukemia cell line.

The sequence derives from a human donor in good health. Some clones in this sample may be carry-over from other donors' samples. The V gene is TRBV6-6, the J gene TRBJ2-2, with TRBD2 as a possible D gene (5 bases). Sample: healthy donor T cells cultured with leukemia cells. This chain's CDR3 is CASSTTFGSHTGELFF. CDR3 sequence (DNA): TGTGCCAGCAGTACGACATTTGGGAGCCACACCGGGGAGCTGTTTTTT.